A selection of T cell receptor beta chains follows, all from one sample in a study of blood T cell repertoires in COVID-19. Clones were sequenced by immunoSEQ multiplex PCR, and TCRdb holds only the in-frame ones, with some missing. The sample holds 85,000 to 130,000 clones, 75% to 90% seen once. Sequenced sample: peripheral blood. The receptors derive from a man aged 55 to 70 with acute or convalescent COVID-19. Both conserved end residues are part of each CDR3. A D gene is named only where the DNA matches it firmly. Size is omitted from some rows. Given values are once, few, many or a class for expanded clones.

cdr3_aa: CASSQPGGGETQYF
cdr3_nt: TGCGCCAGCAGCCAGCCGGGGGGCGGAGAGACCCAGTACTTC
j_call: TRBJ2-5
d_call: NA
clone_size: NA
v_call: TRBV5-1
cdr3_length: 14

cdr3_aa: CASSVGLLISSYNEQFF
cdr3_nt: TGTGCCAGCAGCGTAGGGCTACTAATTAGCTCCTACAATGAGCAGTTCTTC
j_call: TRBJ2-1
d_call: NA
clone_size: once
v_call: TRBV9
cdr3_length: 17

cdr3_aa: CASSLSSGANVLTF
cdr3_nt: TGTGCCAGCAGTCTGAGCTCTGGGGCCAACGTCCTGACTTTC
j_call: TRBJ2-6
d_call: NA
clone_size: once
v_call: TRBV27
cdr3_length: 14

cdr3_aa: CASRATGAGQPQHF
cdr3_nt: TGTGCCAGCAGAGCCACAGGGGCGGGTCAGCCCCAGCATTTT
j_call: TRBJ1-5
d_call: TRBD1
clone_size: NA
v_call: TRBV2
cdr3_length: 14

cdr3_aa: CATSDRRSTDTQYF
cdr3_nt: TGTGCCACTTCGGACAGGAGAAGCACAGATACGCAGTATTTT
j_call: TRBJ2-3
d_call: TRBD1
clone_size: NA
v_call: TRBV2
cdr3_length: 14

cdr3_aa: CASSPLQGAGYTF
cdr3_nt: TGTGCCAGCAGCCCTTTACAGGGTGCGGGCTACACCTTC
j_call: TRBJ1-2
d_call: NA
clone_size: NA
v_call: TRBV7-2
cdr3_length: 13

cdr3_aa: CASSEAGPGQGGDEQFF
cdr3_nt: TGTGCCAGCAGTGAAGCGGGACCGGGACAGGGCGGGGATGAGCAGTTCTTC
j_call: TRBJ2-1
d_call: TRBD1
clone_size: NA
v_call: TRBV6-1
cdr3_length: 17

cdr3_aa: CASSLGLADSTDTQYF
cdr3_nt: TGCGCAAGCAGCTTGGGTCTAGCGGACAGCACAGATACGCAGTATTTT
j_call: TRBJ2-3
d_call: TRBD2
clone_size: NA
v_call: TRBV5-1
cdr3_length: 16

cdr3_aa: CASIFTAGAPGELFF
cdr3_nt: TGTGCCAGCATATTTACTGCGGGAGCCCCCGGGGAGCTGTTTTTT
j_call: TRBJ2-2
d_call: TRBD2
clone_size: NA
v_call: TRBV28
cdr3_length: 15

cdr3_aa: CASSQSGTGRNEQFF
cdr3_nt: TGCGCCAGCAGCCAATCCGGGACAGGGAGAAATGAGCAGTTCTTC
j_call: TRBJ2-1
d_call: TRBD1
clone_size: NA
v_call: TRBV4-3
cdr3_length: 15

cdr3_aa: CASSTDSRRGSGANVLTF
cdr3_nt: TGTGCCAGCAGCACGGACTCCCGCCGTGGATCTGGGGCCAACGTCCTGACTTTC
j_call: TRBJ2-6
d_call: NA
clone_size: NA
v_call: TRBV5-4
cdr3_length: 18

cdr3_aa: CASSVVGEYTGELFF
cdr3_nt: TGTGCCAGCAGTGTAGTGGGAGAATACACCGGGGAGCTGTTTTTT
j_call: TRBJ2-2
d_call: NA
clone_size: NA
v_call: TRBV9
cdr3_length: 15

cdr3_aa: CASSFGGGLNEQFF
cdr3_nt: TGTGCCAGTAGTTTCGGGGGAGGGCTAAATGAGCAGTTCTTC
j_call: TRBJ2-1
d_call: TRBD2
clone_size: NA
v_call: TRBV19
cdr3_length: 14

cdr3_aa: CASSILTSGRAVGELFF
cdr3_nt: TGTGCCAGCAGCATCCTGACTAGCGGGAGGGCCGTCGGGGAGCTGTTTTTT
j_call: TRBJ2-2
d_call: TRBD2
clone_size: once
v_call: TRBV5-5
cdr3_length: 17

cdr3_aa: CASSRRTEGYEQYF
cdr3_nt: TGTGCCAGCAGCCGACGGACAGAAGGCTACGAGCAGTACTTC
j_call: TRBJ2-7
d_call: NA
clone_size: NA
v_call: TRBV4-2
cdr3_length: 14

cdr3_aa: CASSLDGTGDKRDGYTF
cdr3_nt: TGCGCCAGCAGCTTGGACGGGACAGGGGACAAGAGGGATGGCTACACCTTC
j_call: TRBJ1-2
d_call: TRBD1
clone_size: NA
v_call: TRBV5-1
cdr3_length: 17

cdr3_aa: CASSTRQNNEQFF
cdr3_nt: TGTGCCAGCAGCACCCGACAAAACAATGAGCAGTTCTTC
j_call: TRBJ2-1
d_call: NA
clone_size: NA
v_call: TRBV7-8
cdr3_length: 13

cdr3_aa: CASSDSLLNTGELFF
cdr3_nt: TGTGCCAGCAGTGACTCCCTGCTAAACACCGGGGAGCTGTTTTTT
j_call: TRBJ2-2
d_call: NA
clone_size: NA
v_call: TRBV6-4
cdr3_length: 15

cdr3_aa: CASSADRGATQGYTF
cdr3_nt: TGTGCCAGCAGCGCCGACAGGGGTGCCACTCAGGGCTACACCTTC
j_call: TRBJ1-2
d_call: TRBD1
clone_size: NA
v_call: TRBV9
cdr3_length: 15

cdr3_aa: CASSARTGANEKLFF
cdr3_nt: TGTGCCAGCAGCGCTAGGACAGGGGCTAATGAAAAACTGTTTTTT
j_call: TRBJ1-4
d_call: TRBD1
clone_size: NA
v_call: TRBV7-9
cdr3_length: 15

cdr3_aa: CASSRYRLEVDEQFF
cdr3_nt: TGTGCCAGCAGCCGTTACAGGCTAGAGGTTGATGAGCAGTTCTTC
j_call: TRBJ2-1
d_call: NA
clone_size: NA
v_call: TRBV14
cdr3_length: 15

cdr3_aa: CSASSVAGFLGTDTQYF
cdr3_nt: TGCAGTGCTAGTTCGGTAGCGGGATTTTTAGGCACAGATACGCAGTATTTT
j_call: TRBJ2-3
d_call: TRBD2
clone_size: few
v_call: TRBV20-1
cdr3_length: 17